The table lists the clone carrying this TCR beta chain with a few counts. The antigen remains unidentified. The sample comes from a study of blood T cells in healthy people across ages. Primed by a sample-barcoded 5' primer and a J-beta primer mix, a second PCR proceeded for about 6 to 11 cycles. Researchers report that each sample yielded at least 2.5 million CDR3-containing paired-end reads. TCRdb re-called the 5' RACE reads through MiXCR, storing one row per CDR3 protein. The data contain fewer than 950,000 distinct CDR3 sequences, roughly 34% of them singletons. V dropped 3 bases and J dropped 4; count of bases not matched to a gene: 8. This CDR3 contains 15 residues. The germline CDR1 and CDR2 sequences are MNHEY and SMNVEV (reference sequence). Study-wide points: Using unsorted PBMCs precluded a conclusive naive versus antigen-experienced comparison. Per million T cells, the diversity of TCR beta decreased roughly linearly as age advanced.

Sequences were obtained from blood. This TCR came from a man younger than 35 in good health. The J gene is TRBJ1-2, the V gene TRBV27; TRBD1 matches at 7 bases. CDR3 loop: CASSLRRDSLYGYTF. The DNA for the CDR3 is TGTGCCAGCAGTTTGCGGCGGGACAGCCTCTATGGCTACACCTTC.